These T cell receptor beta chains were read from a single sample in a study of T-cell memory formation after mild COVID-19. A single record per CDR3 protein comes from TCRdb applying MiXCR to the 5' RACE reads. The table records 550,000 to 700,000 distinct CDR3 sequences, about a sixth of them present only once. Sequencing was done on a sample of PBMCs or a T cell subset sorted from them (not recorded which). The receptors derive from an adult woman who had mild COVID-19 (a few samples of this study predate the infection). Cell type and time point are not known. Each CDR3 is given with its conserved first and last residue. D genes are given only for firm matches. Expanded clones are given a class, and other clones once, few, many or no size at all.

V gene	D gene	clone size	J gene	CDR3 DNA	CDR3 protein
TRBV4-1	TRBD1	many	TRBJ2-1	TGCGCCAGCAGCCACCCCACAGGGGCCAATGAGCAGTTCTTC	CASSHPTGANEQFF
TRBV7-3	-	-	TRBJ2-5	TGTGCCAGCAGCTTAACTCCCGTGGGGGAAGAGACCCAGTACTTC	CASSLTPVGEETQYF
TRBV20-1	TRBD1	few	TRBJ1-4	TGCAGTGCTAACAGGGGTTCTAATGAAAAACTGTTTTTT	CSANRGSNEKLFF
TRBV6-5	TRBD1	-	TRBJ1-6	TGTGCCAGCAGTGGACAGGGCGGTAATTCACCCCTCCACTTT	CASSGQGGNSPLHF
TRBV7-9	-	few	TRBJ2-3	TGTGCCAGCAGCTGGAGCGTAGGATTTGCGGAAACAGATACGCAGTATTTT	CASSWSVGFAETDTQYF
TRBV2	TRBD1	-	TRBJ2-7	TGTGCCAGCAGTGAAGGGGACAGACCCTACGAGCAGTACTTC	CASSEGDRPYEQYF
TRBV6-1	TRBD1	few	TRBJ1-4	TGTGCCAGCAGTGACCCTGGGACAGCGTATGAAAAACTGTTTTTT	CASSDPGTAYEKLFF
TRBV6-2/TRBV6-3	-	-	TRBJ2-7	TGTGCCAGCAGTTATTACAGTTCCTACGAGCAGTACTTC	CASSYYSSYEQYF
TRBV11-3	-	-	TRBJ2-5	TGTGCCAGCAGCTTATTTAGTTTGGAGACCCAGTACTTC	CASSLFSLETQYF
TRBV27	TRBD1	few	TRBJ2-4	TGTGCCAGCAGTTTAAGAGGGACAGGGGGGAGTGCGGCCAAAAACATTCAGTACTTC	CASSLRGTGGSAAKNIQYF
TRBV30	-	-	TRBJ1-1	TGTGCCTGGAGTGTAGGACGTACGAACACTGAAGCTTTCTTT	CAWSVGRTNTEAFF
TRBV11-1	-	-	TRBJ2-1	TGTGCCAGCAGCTTAAGGGGGATAGTGAGTCACAATGAGCAGTTCTTC	CASSLRGIVSHNEQFF
TRBV15	-	few	TRBJ1-3	TGTGCCACCAGCAGAGGATTGGTGGGACACTCTGGAAACACCATATATTTT	CATSRGLVGHSGNTIYF
TRBV11-1	-	-	TRBJ2-5	TGTGCCAGCAGCCCCGACGCGGTTGTGGTCTTCCAAGAGACCCAGTACTTC	CASSPDAVVVFQETQYF